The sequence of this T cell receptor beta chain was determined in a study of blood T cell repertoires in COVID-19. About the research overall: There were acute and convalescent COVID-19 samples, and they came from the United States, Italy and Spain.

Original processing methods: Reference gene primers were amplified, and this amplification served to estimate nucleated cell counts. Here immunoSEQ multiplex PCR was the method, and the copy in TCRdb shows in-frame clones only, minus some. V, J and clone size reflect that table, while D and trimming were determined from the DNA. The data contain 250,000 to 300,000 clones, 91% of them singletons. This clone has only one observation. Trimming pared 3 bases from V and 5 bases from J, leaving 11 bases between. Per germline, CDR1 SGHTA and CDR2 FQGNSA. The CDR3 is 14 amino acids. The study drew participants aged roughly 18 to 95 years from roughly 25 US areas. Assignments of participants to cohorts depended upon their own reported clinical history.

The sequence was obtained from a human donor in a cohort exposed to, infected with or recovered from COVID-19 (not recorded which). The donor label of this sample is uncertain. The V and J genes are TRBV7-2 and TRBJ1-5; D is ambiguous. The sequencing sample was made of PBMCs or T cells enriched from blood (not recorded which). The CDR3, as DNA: TGTGCCAGCAGCTTCTTTTCCTCTGATCAGCCCCAGCATTTT. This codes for CASSFFSSDQPQHF.